This TCR beta chain was recorded in a study of Graves' ophthalmopathy and Graves' hyperthyroidism. Findings and caveats of the study: Detection in blood was also observed for most expanded thyroid clonotypes above 0.001 frequency.

The J segment lost 6 bases and the V segment lost 7 bases, leaving 6 bases of the junction unmatched. This CDR3 spans 13 amino acids. CDR1 MNHNS and CDR2 SASEGT come from the germline V gene. Comments on this clonotype: As yet, its antigen is unknown.

TCR beta CDR3 amplification used RNA transcripts. RT-PCR was first run with HTBI primers, then multiplex PCR in a second round. MiXCR, run by TCRdb on the multiplex PCR reads, gives a single entry per CDR3 protein. Of some 350,000 distinct CDR3 sequences listed, about 18% are singletons. Hyperthyroidism patients, all newly diagnosed, had under 2 months' duration and ages of 18 to 65. Sequencing was performed on peripheral blood. The receptor's source is an adult woman with stable Graves' hyperthyroidism. V and J are TRBV6-1 and TRBJ2-7; the match to TRBD1 covers 10 bases. In DNA, the CDR3 is TGTGCCAGCACTGGACAGGGGGGATCCGAGCAGTACTTC. As protein: CASTGQGGSEQYF.